These 31 T cell receptor beta chains share one sample of origin, sequenced in a study of liver allograft versus peripheral blood T cells. Overall study context: Intrahepatic T cell receptor repertoires from transplanted livers were compared against repertoires in recipients' peripheral blood.

MiXCR, applied by TCRdb to the reads, yields one record per CDR3 protein. This table holds around 16,000 distinct CDR3 sequences, 22% found once. Receptor source: a human patient who had a liver transplant. Some of these T cells may belong to the graft donor.

J is TRBJ1-4 and V is TRBV30; D not certain. Germline values: CDR1 GTSNPN, CDR2 SVGIG (reference sequence). The CDR3 has 15 amino acids. Trimming removed 2 bases at V and 10 bases at J, with 20 bases between. CDR3 in amino acids: CAWSLQESDEGKLFF. In DNA, the CDR3 is TGTGCCTGGAGTCTCCAAGAATCGGACGAAGGAAAACTGTTTTTT.

This chain joins TRBV20-1 and TRBJ2-7; 9 nucleotides line up with TRBD2. Per germline, CDR1 DFQATT and CDR2 SNEGSKA (reference sequence). The ends lost 4 bases at V and 7 bases at J; junction bases unmatched: 8. The CDR3 is 13 amino acids. In DNA form, the CDR3 reads TGCAGTGCTAAAGCGGGGGGCCGTGAGGAGCAGTACTTC. It translates to CSAKAGGREEQYF.

Points on this clonotype: A single base separates this from a much larger clone, so it may be a read error. V gene TRBV24-1 combines with J gene TRBJ2-5; 7 bases are shared with TRBD1. CDR1 KGHDR and CDR2 SFDVKD come from the germline V gene. The CDR3 runs to 16 residues. CDR3 in DNA: TGTGCCACCAGTGATTTTAACAGGGGTGGACAAGAGACCCGGTACTTC. Its translation is CATSDFNRGGQETRYF.

The chain combines TRBV20-1 with TRBJ1-2; TRBD1 matches 7 bases. The ends lost 0 bases at V and 8 bases at J; junction bases unmatched: 12. Germline CDR1 DFQATT, CDR2 SNEGSKA (reference sequence). This CDR3 is built from 15 residues. CDR3 DNA sequence: TGCAGTGCTAGAGATGGCCGAACAGGGGCAGAGGGCTACACCTTC. Translating gives CSARDGRTGAEGYTF.

V and J are TRBV5-6 and TRBJ2-5; no reliable D call. This CDR3 region has 13 residues. The germline V gene has CDR1 SGHDT and CDR2 YYEEEE. V gave up 3 bases and J gave up 5 bases, with 11 bases separating them. CDR3 sequence reads: CASSSALEETQYF. The CDR3 nucleotides read TGTGCCAGCAGCTCCGCCCTGGAGGAGACCCAGTACTTC.

The table lists this clonotype with many counts. The chain uses TRBV30 and TRBJ1-2; TRBD1 might be the D (6 bases). The CDR3 length is 14 residues. CDR1 and CDR2 (germline): GTSNPN, SVGIG (reference sequence). V shed 1 base and J shed 3 bases, with 12 bases lying between them. DNA of the CDR3: TGTGCCTGGAGTGGCGCAGGGGAGGACTATGGCTACACCTTC. The encoded protein is CAWSGAGEDYGYTF. Variable domain in full (rest from reference TRBV30 and TRBJ1-2): SQTIHQWPATLVQPVGSPLSLECTVEGTSNPNLYWYRQAAGRGLQLLFYSVGIGQISSEVPQNLSASRPQDRQFILSSKKLLLSDSGFYLCAWSGAGEDYGYTFGSGTRLTVV.

This clonotype was seen ten or more times. V is TRBV7-2 and J is TRBJ2-2; tentative D call: TRBD2 (6 bases). The V gene's germline CDR1 is SGHTA and CDR2 FQGNSA. Trimming took 0 bases from V and 4 from J, leaving 12 bases between them. This CDR3 comprises 16 residues. CDR3: CASSLAARGGTGELFF. The CDR3 region has the DNA TGTGCCAGCAGCTTAGCGGCGCGGGGTGGCACCGGGGAGCTGTTTTTT. Filled out from reference TRBV7-2 and TRBJ2-2, the complete variable domain reads GAGVSQSPSNKVTEKGKDVELRCDPISGHTALYWYRQSLGQGLEFLIYFQGNSAPDKSGLPSDRFSAERTGGSVSTLTIQRTQQEDSAVYLCASSLAARGGTGELFFGEGSRLTVL.

The genes are TRBV30 and TRBJ2-7; D not resolved. Germline values: CDR1 GTSNPN, CDR2 SVGIG (reference sequence). Trimming pared 1 base from V and 3 bases from J, leaving 10 bases between. There are 13 residues in the CDR3. The CDR3 here is CAWSAVDGYEQYF. CDR3 DNA: TGTGCCTGGAGTGCAGTCGACGGCTACGAGCAGTACTTC.

This clonotype was detected ten times or more. V usage is TRBV5-6 and J usage is TRBJ2-1; D possibly uses TRBD1 or TRBD2 (6 bases each). Germline V CDR1 and CDR2: SGHDT, YYEEEE. This CDR3 contains 15 residues. V was pared by 5 bases and J by 0 bases, with 12 bases between. CDR3 loop: CASRGGYSSYNEQFF. The CDR3 DNA reads as TGTGCCAGCAGGGGGGGCTACAGCTCCTACAATGAGCAGTTCTTC.

The CDR3 nucleotides are TGTGCCTGGAGGCCTATGCCTTCGACAGATACGCAGTATTTT. Encoded protein: CAWRPMPSTDTQYF. This chain links TRBV30 with TRBJ2-3; D uncertain. Germline CDR1 and CDR2: GTSNPN and SVGIG (reference sequence). The CDR3 runs to 14 residues. V was pared by 3 bases and J by 3 bases, with 13 bases between.

This clonotype came up a few times. This chain links TRBV7-2 with TRBJ2-3, with D maybe TRBD2 (6 bases). The ends were cut back, 0 bases at V and 6 bases at J, with 10 bases in the middle. Germline values: CDR1 SGHTA, CDR2 FQGNSA. This CDR3 is built from 14 residues. The DNA of the CDR3 is TGTGCCAGCAGCTTAGCGCGGGAAAGGGATACGCAGTATTTT. It translates to CASSLARERDTQYF.

This clonotype was detected many times. The DNA for the CDR3 is TGTGCCAGCAGTGACAATCACAGCAATCAGCCCCAGCATTTT. This sequence encodes CASSDNHSNQPQHF. The V gene is TRBV6-1, the J gene TRBJ1-5; D call uncertain. The germline CDR1 and CDR2 sequences are MNHNS and SASEGT. This CDR3 is built from 14 residues. With 3 bases removed from V and 1 base from J, the gap between germline ends came to 7 bases.

This chain joins TRBV14 and TRBJ2-6; 9 positions match TRBD1. Trimming cost V 0 bases and J 4 bases; bases outside gene matches: 13. Per germline, CDR1 SGHDN and CDR2 FVKESK. This CDR3 has 20 amino acids. The CDR3 is CASSQDWGQGPFLGANVLTF. CDR3 nucleotides: TGTGCCAGCAGCCAAGATTGGGGACAGGGTCCGTTTTTGGGGGCCAACGTCCTGACTTTC.

This clonotype was recorded at least ten times. The V gene is TRBV6-6, the J gene TRBJ1-2; D gene ambiguous. The CDR3 has 13 residues. Deletions cut 5 bases from V and 4 bases from J, with 11 bases between. Per the germline V gene, CDR1 is MNHNY and CDR2 is SVGAGI (reference sequence). CDR3 in DNA: TGTGCCAGCAGTCCCCGAGGCCTCTATGGCTACACCTTC. Encoded protein: CASSPRGLYGYTF.

The chain combines TRBV20-1 with TRBJ1-3; 8 bases are a match to TRBD1. The CDR3 has 14 residues. The V gene's germline CDR1 is DFQATT and CDR2 SNEGSKA (reference sequence). The trim removed 6 bases at V and 0 bases at J, leaving 4 bases unmatched. The CDR3 nucleotides read TGCAGTGCCACAGACAGGGGCTCTGGAAACACCATATATTTT. This codes for CSATDRGSGNTIYF.

J is TRBJ1-2 and V is TRBV6-5; TRBD1 is a possible D gene (6 bases). The CDR3 loop spans 13 amino acids. V lost 6 bases to trimming and J lost 3 bases, with 11 bases between them. Germline assignment: CDR1 MNHEY and CDR2 SVGAGI. The CDR3 here is CASSPGADYGYTF. The CDR3 DNA sequence: TGTGCCAGCAGCCCAGGGGCGGACTATGGCTACACCTTC.

This chain links TRBV28 with TRBJ1-4, with TRBD1 matching over 8 bases. This CDR3 has 17 residues. Germline V gene data show CDR1 as MDHEN and CDR2 as SYDVKM. Germline trimming cut 5 bases from V and 0 bases from J; bases unmatched to any gene: 8. The CDR3, as DNA: TGTGCCAGCAGTCACTGGACAGGGCTCGCAACTAATGAAAAACTGTTTTTT. This encodes CASSHWTGLATNEKLFF.

This clonotype was seen repeatedly, ten times or more. The chain has TRBV5-6 and TRBJ2-3; TRBD1 aligns across 12 bases. The CDR3 loop spans 19 amino acids. Trimming cost V 1 base and J 2 bases; bases outside gene matches: 11. Germline loops: CDR1 SGHDT, CDR2 YYEEEE. As DNA, the CDR3 is TGTGCCAGCAGCTTGTCGGGACAGGGGGCCCTACGCTCCACAGATACGCAGTATTTT. Its protein product is CASSLSGQGALRSTDTQYF.

The chain recombines TRBV27 with TRBJ2-2, with TRBD2 matching over 7 bases. Germline trimming cut 5 bases from V and 5 bases from J; bases unmatched to any gene: 5. Germline values: CDR1 MNHEY, CDR2 SMNVEV (reference sequence). This CDR3 has 14 residues. The CDR3 DNA is TGTGCCAGCAGTGCCCGGACTAGTACCGGGGAGCTGTTTTTT. It translates to CASSARTSTGELFF.

This clonotype is medium-sized. The CDR3 loop reads CSAIEGADNSPLHF. The CDR3 nucleotides read TGCAGTGCTATCGAGGGAGCGGATAATTCACCCCTCCACTTT. This chain connects TRBV20-1 to TRBJ1-6, with D hard to call. The V gene lost 4 bases and the J gene lost 5 bases, with 12 bases spanning the gap. The CDR3 has 14 amino acids. Germline assignment: CDR1 DFQATT and CDR2 SNEGSKA (reference sequence).

The chain uses TRBV20-1 and TRBJ2-2; D tentatively reads TRBD1 or TRBD2 (7 bases each). CDR3 length equals 14 residues. Germline V gene lookup returns CDR1 DFQATT and CDR2 SNEGSKA (reference sequence). Trimming removed 2 bases at V and 6 bases at J, with 13 bases between. The CDR3 sequence: CSARIQGGAGELFF. DNA for the CDR3: TGCAGTGCTAGAATTCAGGGGGGGGCCGGGGAGCTGTTTTTT.

About this clonotype itself: One end of the junction does not line up with germline, which may come from a read error. The V call is TRBV14, the J call TRBJ1-2, with D perhaps matching TRBD1 (5 bases). Germline lookup yields CDR1 SGHDN and CDR2 FVKESK. This CDR3 is built from 13 residues. The CDR3 DNA is TGTGCCAGCAGCCAATCTTTTACAGGTGGCTACTCCTTC. Translation gives CASSQSFTGGYSF. The full variable domain, completed using reference TRBV14 and TRBJ1-2, is EAGVTQFPSHSVIEKGQTVTLRCDPISGHDNLYWYRRVMGKEIKFLLHFVKESKQDESGMPNNRFLAERTGGTYSTLKVQPAELEDSGVYFCASSQSFTGGYSFGSGTRLTVV.

A few counts support this clonotype. The chain couples TRBV9 to TRBJ1-5; D is ambiguous. Trimming left V 0 bases short and J 3 bases short, with 7 bases between. The CDR3 is 14 amino acids. CDR1 and CDR2 from the germline V gene are SGDLS and YYNGEE. CDR3 loop: CASSVGQFNQPQHF. The CDR3 coding sequence is TGTGCCAGCAGCGTAGGGCAGTTCAATCAGCCCCAGCATTTT.

Judged by abundance, this clonotype is medium-sized (0.01 to 0.1%). The chain combines TRBV19 with TRBJ2-6, with 7 bases identical to TRBD1. V lost 4 bases to trimming and J lost 2 bases; unmatched junction nucleotides: 8. Germline V gene sequence: CDR1 LNHDA, CDR2 SQIVND (reference sequence). The CDR3 is made up of 17 amino acids. The CDR3 coding sequence is TGTGCCAGTAGTAGACAGGGACCTTCAACTGGGGCCAACGTCCTGACTTTC. Residues: CASSRQGPSTGANVLTF.

This clonotype was observed a handful of times. CDR3 coding DNA: TGTGCCAGCAGCTCGGGGGCAGAGACCCAGTACTTC. Protein product: CASSSGAETQYF. The rearrangement links TRBV5-4 to TRBJ2-5; perhaps D is TRBD1 or TRBD2 (6 bases each). The V gene's germline CDR1 is SGHNT and CDR2 YYREEE (reference sequence). Trimming left V 3 bases short and J 4 bases short, with 7 bases between. The CDR3 has 12 residues.

This clonotype was detected a few times. This chain connects TRBV28 to TRBJ2-7, with 8 bases identical to TRBD1. V lost 6 bases, J lost 4 bases, and 11 bases stayed unmatched. Per the germline V gene, CDR1 is MDHEN and CDR2 is SYDVKM. The CDR3 sequence is 15 residues long. The CDR3 DNA sequence: TGTGCCAGCAGCCCCCCGGCAGGGGGCGGTTACGAGCAGTACTTC. Protein sequence: CASSPPAGGGYEQYF.

This clonotype was seen more than once but under ten times. The chain uses TRBV19 and TRBJ2-7; 7 positions agree with TRBD1. The ends lost 0 bases at V and 5 bases at J; junction bases unmatched: 10. CDR1 and CDR2 (germline): LNHDA, SQIVND (reference sequence). The CDR3 covers 16 residues. This chain's CDR3 is CASSIEGATGSDEQYF. CDR3 DNA sequence: TGTGCCAGTAGTATAGAGGGTGCGACAGGGTCCGACGAGCAGTACTTC.

This clonotype was counted at least ten times. The genes are TRBV6-1 and TRBJ1-2; maybe TRBD1 (6 bases). The V gene lost 4 bases and the J gene lost 0 bases, with 18 bases spanning the gap. Germline loops: CDR1 MNHNS, CDR2 SASEGT. This CDR3 spans 17 amino acids. The CDR3 bases are TGTGCCAGCAGTGCAGGGGTCCCCTTTTCAGCTAACTATGGCTACACCTTC. It yields the protein CASSAGVPFSANYGYTF.

In this sample, this clonotype turned up a few times. The J gene is TRBJ1-1, the V gene TRBV30, with TRBD1 identical over 8 bases. This CDR3 comprises 17 residues. CDR1 GTSNPN and CDR2 SVGIG come from the germline V gene (reference sequence). J gave up 6 bases and V 2 bases, and 17 bases lay outside the gene matches. The DNA for the CDR3 is TGTGCCTGGAGTTTGGCAGGGGGCGCCTGGCTTTCTTCTGAAGCTTTCTTT. Translation: CAWSLAGGAWLSSEAFF.

This clonotype was observed a handful of times. The genes are TRBV7-2 and TRBJ2-5, with TRBD2 matching over 10 bases. Germline CDR1 SGHTA, CDR2 FQGNSA. Losses at the gene ends were 4 bases for V and 5 bases for J; bases not matched to a gene: 7. This CDR3 contains 15 residues. CDR3 sequence (DNA): TGTGCCAGCAGCTCACAGGGACTAGCGAGGGAGACCCAGTACTTC. Residues: CASSSQGLARETQYF.

As to this clonotype: A read error may be the cause here, since a much bigger clone is one base away. DNA for the CDR3: TGTGCCGGCGCCCAGTACTTTTTAAACACCGGGGAGCTGTTTTTT. This gives the protein CAGAQYFLNTGELFF. V is TRBV6-1 and J is TRBJ2-2, with D unclear. V lost 11 bases and J 2 bases, leaving 18 bases between the germline ends. Germline CDR1 MNHNS, CDR2 SASEGT. The CDR3 is made up of 15 amino acids.